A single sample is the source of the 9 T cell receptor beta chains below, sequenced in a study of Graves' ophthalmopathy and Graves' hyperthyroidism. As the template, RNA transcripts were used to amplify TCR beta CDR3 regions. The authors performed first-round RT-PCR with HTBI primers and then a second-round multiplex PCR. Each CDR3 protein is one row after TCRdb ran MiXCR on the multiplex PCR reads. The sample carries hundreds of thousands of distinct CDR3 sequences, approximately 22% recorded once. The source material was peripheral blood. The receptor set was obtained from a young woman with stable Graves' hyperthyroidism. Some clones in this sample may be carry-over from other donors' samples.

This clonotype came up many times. The CDR3 DNA sequence: TGTGCCAGCAGCTTAGTTCCAGCCGAGACCCAGTACTTC. It codes for CASSLVPAETQYF. The chain joins TRBV7-2 to TRBJ2-5; no reliable D call. CDR1 SGHTA and CDR2 FQGNSA come from the germline V gene. The V gene lost 1 base and the J gene lost 5 bases, with 8 bases spanning the gap. The CDR3 length is 13 residues.

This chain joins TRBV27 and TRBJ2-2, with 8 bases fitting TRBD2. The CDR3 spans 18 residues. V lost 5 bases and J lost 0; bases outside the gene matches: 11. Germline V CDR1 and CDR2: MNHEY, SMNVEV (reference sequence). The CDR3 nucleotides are TGTGCCAGCAGTCAAGAGCCCCCACTAGCGGCGAACACCGGGGAGCTGTTTTTT. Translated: CASSQEPPLAANTGELFF.

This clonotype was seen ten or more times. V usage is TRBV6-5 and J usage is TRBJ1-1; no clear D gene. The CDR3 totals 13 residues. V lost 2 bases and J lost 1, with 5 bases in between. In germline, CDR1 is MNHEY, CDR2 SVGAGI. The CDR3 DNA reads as TGTGCCAGCAGTTACGGGTGGAACACTGAAGCTTTCTTT. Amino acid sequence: CASSYGWNTEAFF.

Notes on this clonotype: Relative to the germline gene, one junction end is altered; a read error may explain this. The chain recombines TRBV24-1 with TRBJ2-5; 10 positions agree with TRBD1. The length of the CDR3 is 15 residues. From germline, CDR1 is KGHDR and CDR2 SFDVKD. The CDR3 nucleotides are TGTGCCACCAGTCCGGGACAGGGGATCCAAGTGACCCAGTACTTC. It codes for CATSPGQGIQVTQYF.

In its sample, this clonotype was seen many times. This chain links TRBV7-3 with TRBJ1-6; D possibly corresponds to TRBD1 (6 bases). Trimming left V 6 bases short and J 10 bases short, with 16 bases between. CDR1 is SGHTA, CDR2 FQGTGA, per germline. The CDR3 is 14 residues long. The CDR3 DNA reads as TGTGCCAGCAGTTTGGGACACTCGGTCTCACCCCTCCACTTT. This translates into CASSLGHSVSPLHF.

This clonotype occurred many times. The CDR3 spells CASSRSGGPYEQYF. The CDR3 coding sequence is TGTGCCAGCAGTCGTAGCGGGGGTCCCTACGAGCAGTACTTC. The V call is TRBV27, the J call TRBJ2-7, with 9 positions matching TRBD2. The V segment lost 5 bases and the J segment 2 bases; nucleotides outside the gene matches: 4. This CDR3 has 14 residues. CDR1 and CDR2 (germline): MNHEY, SMNVEV (reference sequence).

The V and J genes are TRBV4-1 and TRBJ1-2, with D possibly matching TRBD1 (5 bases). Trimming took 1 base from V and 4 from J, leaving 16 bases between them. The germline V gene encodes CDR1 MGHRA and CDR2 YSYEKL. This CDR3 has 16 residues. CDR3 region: CASSQVGGSAPYGYTF. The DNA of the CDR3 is TGCGCCAGCAGCCAAGTGGGGGGGTCAGCGCCCTATGGCTACACCTTC.

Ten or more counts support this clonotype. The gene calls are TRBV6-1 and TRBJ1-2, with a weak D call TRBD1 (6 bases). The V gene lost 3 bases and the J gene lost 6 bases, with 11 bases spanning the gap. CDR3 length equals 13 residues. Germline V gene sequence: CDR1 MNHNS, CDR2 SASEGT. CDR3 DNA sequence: TGTGCCAGCAGTGAGAGGGACATCAATGGCTACACCTTC. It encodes CASSERDINGYTF.

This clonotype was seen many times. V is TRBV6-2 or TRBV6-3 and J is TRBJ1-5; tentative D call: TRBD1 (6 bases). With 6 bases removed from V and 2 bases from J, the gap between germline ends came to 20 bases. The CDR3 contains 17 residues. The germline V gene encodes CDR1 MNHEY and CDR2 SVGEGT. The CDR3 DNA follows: TGTGCCAGCAGCCCTCAATTACAGGGTCGTGGCAATCAGCCCCAGCATTTT. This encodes CASSPQLQGRGNQPQHF.